This T cell receptor (beta chain) was found in a study of blood T cell repertoires in COVID-19. On the study more broadly: The study drew acute and convalescent COVID-19 samples from the United States, Italy and Spain. PBMCs, B-cell-depleted T cells, or T cells were the source of the cDNA or gDNA that made up the material.

Per the authors' pipeline: Amplification of reference gene primers provided the estimated nucleated cell counts. TCRdb's table, derived via immunoSEQ multiplex PCR, lists solely in-frame clones and lacks some. The D gene and trimming were derived from the DNA, and the V and J assignments and clone size from that table. The data hold about 120,000 clones, with about 84% observed a single time. V lost 4 bases, J lost 8 bases, and 11 bases stayed unmatched. CDR3 size: 15 residues. Germline V gene sequence: CDR1 SGDLS, CDR2 YYNGEE. V gene TRBV9 combines with J gene TRBJ1-4; TRBD1 aligns across 7 bases. The specimen was peripheral blood. The clonotype was recovered from a man aged 55 to 70 with acute or convalescent COVID-19. The CDR3 here is CASSPRGTVEEKLFF. The CDR3 DNA sequence: TGTGCCAGCAGCCCCCGCGGGACAGTAGAAGAAAAACTGTTTTTT.